This T cell receptor (beta chain) was sequenced during a study of shared clonotypes between healthy human individuals. Notes on the study in general: Four donors held about 5% of naive CD4 clonotypes in common.

Concerning this clone itself: Antigen unknown.

The assay was immunoSEQ multiplex PCR, and TCRdb's table has in-frame clones only and misses some. Among hundreds of thousands of clones, less than 85% were seen once, and the ten largest hold 1.7%. Germline V CDR1 and CDR2: SEHNR, FQNEAQ (reference sequence). The CDR3 is made up of 13 amino acids. V was shortened by 4 bases and J by 6 bases, with 13 bases between the two germline ends. All the donors were Caucasian adults who lived in Nashville, Tennessee. J is TRBJ2-7 and V is TRBV7-9; D gene ambiguous. The sample comprised memory CD4+ T cells sorted from blood. Stated subset: CD45RA-negative fraction. The receptor was isolated from a woman aged 25 to 39 in good health. The CDR3 loop reads CASSSSWNSEQYF. The DNA of the CDR3 is TGTGCCAGCAGCTCCAGTTGGAATTCCGAGCAGTACTTC.